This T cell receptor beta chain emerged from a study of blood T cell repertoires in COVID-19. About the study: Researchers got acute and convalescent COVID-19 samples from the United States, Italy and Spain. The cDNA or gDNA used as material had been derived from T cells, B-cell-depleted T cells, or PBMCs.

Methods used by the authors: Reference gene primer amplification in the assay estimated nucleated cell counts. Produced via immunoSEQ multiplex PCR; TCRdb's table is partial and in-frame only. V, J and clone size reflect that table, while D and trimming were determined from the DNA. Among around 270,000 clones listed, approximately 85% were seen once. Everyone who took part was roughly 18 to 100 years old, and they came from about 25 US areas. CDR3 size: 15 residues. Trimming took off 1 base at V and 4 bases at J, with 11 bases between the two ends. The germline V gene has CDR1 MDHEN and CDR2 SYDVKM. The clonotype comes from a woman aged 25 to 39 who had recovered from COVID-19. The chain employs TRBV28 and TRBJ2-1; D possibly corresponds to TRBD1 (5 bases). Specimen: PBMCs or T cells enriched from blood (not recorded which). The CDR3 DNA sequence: TGTGCCAGCAGTTTATTGGGGCCTGGATACAATGAGCAGTTCTTC. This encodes CASSLLGPGYNEQFF. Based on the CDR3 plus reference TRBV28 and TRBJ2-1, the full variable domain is DVKVTQSSRYLVKRTGEKVFLECVQDMDHENMFWYRQDPGLGLRLIYFSYDVKMKEKGDIPEGYSVSREKKERFSLILESASTNQTSMYLCASSLLGPGYNEQFFGPGTRLTVL.